This T cell receptor (beta chain) emerged from a study of OX40 agonist ivuxolimab in advanced cancers. Study background: Antecedent anti-PD-1, anti-PD-L1 or anti-CTLA-4 therapy was permissible, with under 50% having received some.

CDR1 is LNHDA, CDR2 SQIVND, per germline (reference sequence). The V end lost 9 bases, the J end lost 7 bases, and 19 bases lay between the germline ends. The CDR3 has 14 residues. Produced via immunoSEQ multiplex PCR; TCRdb's table is partial and in-frame only. The repertoire holds about 64,000 clones, with 91% as singletons. The receptor was derived from an adult with an advanced solid tumor such as melanoma, head and neck, liver or kidney cancer. Sequencing was performed on CD4+ or CD8+ T cells sorted from blood, taken in a trial of the OX40 agonist ivuxolimab. The J gene is TRBJ1-5, the V gene TRBV19, with D possibly being TRBD1 (6 bases). The CDR3 is CARTSRGADQPQHF. CDR3 sequence (DNA): TGTGCCAGGACCTCCCGGGGGGCTGACCAGCCCCAGCATTTT.